What follows describes a single TCR beta chain. Its antigen is unknown. No clone much larger than this one lies a single base away; base qualities are absent. These data originate in a study of T cell changes during pregnancy in multiple sclerosis (dated by TCRdb to the late 2010s). For the wider study: The study looked at changes in the T cell repertoire across pregnancy in women with multiple sclerosis.

CDR1 and CDR2 are read off the germline V gene (reference sequence) as LNHDA and SQIVND. Unmatched junction bases come to 8, with V trimmed by 10 bases and J by 0 bases. Including cysteine and phenylalanine, the CDR3 has 15 amino acids. Left in the record is the CDR3 DNA by itself, 45 bases read in frame from the first base. Library creation used the immunoSEQ multiplex PCR assay. This is the immuneACCESS table as TCRdb keeps it, with only in-frame sequences that have V and J called. A part of the clones is gone; compared with another copy, unresolved V genes explain less than half, and the rest is unexplained. Within this sample are tens of thousands of clones, with around 96% of them counted one time only. More than 0.95% of the sample is taken by the ten largest.

This receptor chain uses TRBV19 and TRBJ2-1; 8 bases in the middle match TRBD1. The receptor was derived from a female donor with multiple sclerosis, enrolled in a pregnancy study. The input for sequencing was peripheral blood, taken in the second trimester of pregnancy. The bases are TGTGCCACTACAGTCGGGACAGGCTCCTACAATGAGCAGTTCTTC. Translated, it reads CATTVGTGSYNEQFF.